This T cell receptor beta chain appears in the sequencing data of a study of T cell responses to AZD1222 COVID-19 vaccine. In regard to this clone: Its target is unknown.

Study-wide results and caveats: Mostly white British, mostly female donors; authors suggested clonal diversity may be underestimated.

The germline gives CDR1 SGHTA, CDR2 FQGTGA. Trimming shortened V by 1 base and J by 1 base, and 7 bases separated the two germline ends. The CDR3 extends over 15 amino acids. Produced via immunoSEQ multiplex PCR; TCRdb's table is partial and in-frame only. The table lists about 88,000 clones, 70% to 90% of them singletons, with roughly 3.5% in the top ten. The starting material was peripheral blood, obtained on day 0 of AZD1222 vaccination. The sequence was obtained from an adult in good health. This sequence joins TRBV7-3 and TRBJ2-2, with D possibly matching TRBD1 (6 bases). Here the CDR3 reads CASSLMDRNTGELFF. The CDR3 nucleotides read TGTGCCAGCAGCTTAATGGACAGGAACACCGGGGAGCTGTTTTTT.